The clone carrying this TCR beta chain was counted only a few times. Its antigen remains unknown. The sample is drawn from a study of human T cells and chemical hapten exposure. Study-wide points: Versus controls, expanded TCRs had significantly more large CDR3 similarity clusters.

Time point in this sample: pre-sensitization, week 0. As for treatment: therapeutic diphenylcyclopropenone sensitization with weekly scalp DPC. TCRdb called the RACE reads again in MiXCR, with one record for every CDR3 protein. The sample consists of more than 250,000 distinct CDR3 sequences, 7% to 10% of them appearing once. Sequencing used whole blood, obtained in connection with sensitization to the hapten diphenylcyclopropenone (DPC). This receptor was identified in a woman aged 35 to 49 with alopecia areata. Some clones in this sample may be carry-over from other donors' samples.

CDR3 nucleotides: TGTGCCAGCAGCCCCGGAACAGCGGCAGGGACAGATACGCAGTATTTT. Encoded protein: CASSPGTAAGTDTQYF. The chain couples TRBV7-2 to TRBJ2-3; perhaps D is TRBD1 or TRBD2 (5 bases each). The CDR3 covers 16 residues. CDR1 and CDR2 (germline): SGHTA, FQGNSA. The V gene lost 5 bases and the J gene lost 3 bases, with 18 bases spanning the gap.